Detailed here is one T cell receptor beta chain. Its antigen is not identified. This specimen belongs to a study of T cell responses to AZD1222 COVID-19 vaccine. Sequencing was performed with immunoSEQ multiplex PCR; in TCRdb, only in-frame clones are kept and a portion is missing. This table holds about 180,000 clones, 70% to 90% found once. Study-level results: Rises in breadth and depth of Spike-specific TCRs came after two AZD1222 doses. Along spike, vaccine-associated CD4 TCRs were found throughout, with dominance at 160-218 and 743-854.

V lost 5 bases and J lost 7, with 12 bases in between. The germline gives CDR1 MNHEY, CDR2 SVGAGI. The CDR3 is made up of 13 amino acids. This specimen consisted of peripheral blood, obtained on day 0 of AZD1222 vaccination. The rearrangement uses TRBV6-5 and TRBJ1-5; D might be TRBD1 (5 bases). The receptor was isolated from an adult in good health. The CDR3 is CASSLQGGQPQHF. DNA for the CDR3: TGTGCCAGCAGTCTCCAGGGAGGGCAGCCCCAGCATTTT.